Below, 27 T cell receptor beta chains from the same sample are listed, as sequenced in a study of blood T cell repertoires in COVID-19. Sequencing was performed with immunoSEQ multiplex PCR; in TCRdb, only in-frame clones are kept and a portion is missing. Among about 170,000 clones listed, around 80% were seen once. Sequences were obtained from PBMCs or T cells enriched from blood (not recorded which). The receptors were gathered from a woman in her forties or fifties in a cohort exposed to, infected with or recovered from COVID-19 (not recorded which).

This clone was observed a handful of times. This chain uses TRBV25-1 with TRBJ1-4; 7 positions match TRBD1. The CDR3 has 16 amino acids. Per germline, CDR1 MGHDK and CDR2 SYGVNS. V lost 3 bases, J lost 8 bases, and 12 bases stayed unmatched. This CDR3 reads CASSDLGSLRGEKLFF. The CDR3 region has the DNA TGTGCCAGCAGTGACCTCGGGAGCCTCAGGGGGGAAAAACTGTTTTTT.

CDR3 nucleotides: TGTGCCTGGAGTGTACAGGGGTTCGGGACTGAAGCTTTCTTT. Protein product: CAWSVQGFGTEAFF. J is TRBJ1-1 and V is TRBV30; 7 positions agree with TRBD1. Germline CDR1 reads GTSNPN; CDR2 reads SVGIG (reference sequence). The length of the CDR3 is 14 residues. The junction had 6 bases not matched to a gene; V was cut back by 0 bases and J by 5 bases.

This clone showed up just a few times. This chain joins TRBV9 and TRBJ1-1, with unresolved D. V was cut by 0 bases and J by 4 bases, with 7 bases left in between. Germline assignment: CDR1 SGDLS and CDR2 YYNGEE. CDR3 length equals 13 residues. CDR3 sequence (DNA): TGTGCCAGCAGCGTAGATGAGGGCACTGAAGCTTTCTTT. Protein sequence: CASSVDEGTEAFF.

V and J are TRBV7-2 and TRBJ2-7; 9 bases align to TRBD1. This CDR3 has 14 residues. From germline, CDR1 is SGHTA and CDR2 FQGNSA. Trimming removed 5 bases from V and 1 base from J; junction bases left unmatched: 3. The CDR3 here is CASSRTGESYEQYF. CDR3 bases: TGTGCCAGCAGCCGGACAGGGGAATCCTACGAGCAGTACTTC. Variable domain in full (rest from reference TRBV7-2 and TRBJ2-7): GAGVSQSPSNKVTEKGKDVELRCDPISGHTALYWYRQSLGQGLEFLIYFQGNSAPDKSGLPSDRFSAERTGGSVSTLTIQRTQQEDSAVYLCASSRTGESYEQYFGPGTRLTVT.

The chain combines TRBV9 with TRBJ2-2; TRBD2 agrees at 7 bases. There are 15 residues in the CDR3. In germline, CDR1 is SGDLS, CDR2 YYNGEE. V gave up 4 bases and J gave up 6 bases; unmatched junction bases: 9. Written as DNA, the CDR3 is TGTGCCAGCAGCCGTGGGTGGGAGGGGCCCGGGGAGCTGTTTTTT. It encodes CASSRGWEGPGELFF.

V gene TRBV10-3 combines with J gene TRBJ2-1; D call uncertain. Trimming removed 4 bases from V and 8 bases from J, with 6 bases in between. The CDR3 sequence is 11 residues long. Germline loops: CDR1 ENHRY, CDR2 SYGVKD. The CDR3, as DNA: TGTGCCATCAGTGGCTCAGATGAGCAGTTCTTC. Its translation is CAISGSDEQFF.

In its sample, this clone was seen once. This chain uses TRBV10-3 with TRBJ1-3; 9 nucleotides match TRBD1. This CDR3 has 16 amino acids. Germline CDR1 is ENHRY and CDR2 is SYGVKD. V was clipped by 5 bases and J by 0 bases; unmatched bases: 5. The chain's CDR3 is CAISRTGVHSGNTIYF. The CDR3 DNA reads as TGTGCCATCAGTAGGACAGGGGTCCACTCTGGAAACACCATATATTTT.

This sequence joins TRBV28 and TRBJ1-3; 10 nucleotides line up with TRBD1. The CDR3 has 18 residues. Unmatched junction bases numbered 10, after V lost 5 bases and J lost 0 bases. Germline CDR1 is MDHEN and CDR2 is SYDVKM. CDR3 DNA sequence: TGTGCCAGCAGTCTCCCCTTGGGACAGGGGTTCTCTGGAAACACCATATATTTT. As protein: CASSLPLGQGFSGNTIYF.

The chain carries TRBV9 and TRBJ2-5; tentatively, D is TRBD1 (5 bases). This CDR3 comprises 15 residues. Per the germline V gene, CDR1 is SGDLS and CDR2 is YYNGEE. V was trimmed by 0 bases and J by 1 base, leaving 10 bases between them. The CDR3 protein is CASSVAPTAQETQYF. The CDR3, as DNA: TGTGCCAGCAGCGTAGCCCCGACAGCCCAAGAGACCCAGTACTTC. The full variable domain, with the rest looked up from reference TRBV9 and TRBJ2-5, is DSGVTQTPKHLITATGQRVTLRCSPRSGDLSVYWYQQSLDQGLQFLIQYYNGEERAKGNILERFSAQQFPDLHSELNLSSLELGDSALYFCASSVAPTAQETQYFGPGTRLLVL.

This chain uses TRBV23-1 with TRBJ2-7, with TRBD2 identical over 10 bases. TRBV23-1 counts as an open reading frame of uncertain function. The length of the CDR3 is 15 residues. V was clipped by 0 bases and J by 2 bases; unmatched bases: 1. The CDR3 nucleotides read TGCGCCAGCAGTCAATCGAGCGGGAGGGCCTACGAGCAGTACTTC. Residues: CASSQSSGRAYEQYF.

This clone occurred a few times. The chain is built from TRBV18 and TRBJ2-7, with 8 bases lining up with TRBD2. The junction had 7 bases not matched to a gene; V was cut back by 3 bases and J by 6 bases. This CDR3 comprises 14 residues. Germline assignment: CDR1 KGHSH and CDR2 LQKENI. The CDR3 here is CASSPSGTSPEQYF. In nucleotides, the CDR3 is TGTGCCAGCTCACCTAGCGGGACCTCCCCCGAGCAGTACTTC.

The chain carries TRBV19 and TRBJ1-1, with TRBD1 as a possible D gene (6 bases). The CDR3 loop spans 14 amino acids. The ends were cut back, 5 bases at V and 5 bases at J, with 15 bases in the middle. Germline V lookup: CDR1 LNHDA, CDR2 SQIVND (reference sequence). The CDR3, as DNA: TGTGCCAGTAGTCCCCCTACAGGGAGTACTGAAGCTTTCTTT. As protein: CASSPPTGSTEAFF.

The chain has TRBV10-3 and TRBJ1-5; D unresolved. This CDR3 is built from 16 residues. CDR1 is ENHRY, CDR2 SYGVKD, per germline. V lost 0 bases and J lost 12, with 21 bases in between. CDR3 protein: CAISESSGAVEGFQHF. CDR3 DNA sequence: TGTGCCATCAGTGAGTCATCGGGAGCCGTTGAGGGATTCCAGCATTTT.

This clone appeared a few times. The chain uses TRBV6-4 and TRBJ1-2; 10 bases agree with TRBD1. The junction had 8 bases not matched to a gene; V was cut back by 5 bases and J by 8 bases. This CDR3 region has 14 residues. Germline V gene sequence: CDR1 MRHNA, CDR2 SNTAGT. The CDR3 DNA sequence: TGTGCCAGCAGTCCAACTCCGACAGGGGGCGGCTACACCTTC. This translates into CASSPTPTGGGYTF.

The V call is TRBV10-3, the J call TRBJ2-7; D is undetermined. Germline V gene lookup returns CDR1 ENHRY and CDR2 SYGVKD. There are 13 residues in the CDR3. V gave up 0 bases and J gave up 1 base, with 4 bases separating them. CDR3: CAISESLSYEQYF. Written as DNA, the CDR3 is TGTGCCATCAGTGAGTCCCTGTCCTACGAGCAGTACTTC.

This sequence joins TRBV29-1 and TRBJ1-1; unclear D gene. V shed 5 bases and J shed 1 base, with 11 bases lying between them. Looked up from germline, CDR1 is SQVTM and CDR2 is ANQGSEA. This CDR3 is 13 amino acids long. The CDR3 reads CSVLPPSNTEAFF. The CDR3 region has the DNA TGCAGCGTTCTCCCCCCTTCGAACACTGAAGCTTTCTTT.

V and J are TRBV29-1 and TRBJ2-7, with D unclear. The CDR3 is 13 residues long. Per germline, CDR1 SQVTM and CDR2 ANQGSEA. V dropped 4 bases and J dropped 2 bases, with 12 bases sitting between them. CDR3: CSVGSRFTYEQYF. The CDR3 coding sequence is TGCAGCGTTGGTTCGCGATTCACCTACGAGCAGTACTTC.

This rearrangement joins TRBV20-1 to TRBJ1-1; TRBD1 might be the D (6 bases). The CDR3 sequence is 13 residues long. The V gene's germline CDR1 is DFQATT and CDR2 SNEGSKA (reference sequence). Trimming stripped 3 bases from V and 7 bases from J, with 15 bases between. CDR3 loop: CSASQDSSLEAFF. The CDR3 DNA reads TGCAGTGCTAGTCAGGACAGCTCCCTTGAAGCTTTCTTT.

The chain employs TRBV10-3 and TRBJ1-2; D is unresolved. The length of the CDR3 is 12 residues. V lost 4 bases and J lost 6, with 9 bases in between. Germline V gene sequence: CDR1 ENHRY, CDR2 SYGVKD. CDR3 region: CAISVRGNGYTF. In nucleotides, the CDR3 is TGTGCCATCAGTGTAAGAGGGAATGGCTACACCTTC.

V is TRBV25-1 and J is TRBJ2-1, with D possibly TRBD1 on 10 matching bases. The CDR3 has 18 residues. Germline CDR1 is MGHDK and CDR2 is SYGVNS. V dropped 8 bases and J dropped 7 bases, with 30 bases sitting between them. The CDR3 is CASAGGDRGLLYGNEQFF. The CDR3 DNA reads TGTGCCAGCGCGGGAGGGGACAGGGGTCTACTTTACGGGAATGAGCAGTTCTTC.

This sequence joins TRBV28 and TRBJ1-2; 7 bases fit TRBD1. CDR1 and CDR2 (germline): MDHEN, SYDVKM. The V and J ends lost 5 bases and 7 bases, in that order; junction bases with no gene match: 13. This CDR3 region has 15 residues. The CDR3 region is CASSQIAGGVAGYTF. DNA of the CDR3: TGTGCCAGCAGTCAAATAGCAGGGGGAGTAGCTGGCTACACCTTC.

The J gene is TRBJ1-4, the V gene TRBV3-1 (or the pseudogene TRBV3-2), with a weak D call TRBD1 (5 bases). The CDR3 spans 16 residues. Trimming stripped 3 bases from V and 2 bases from J, with 13 bases between. CDR1 LGHDT and CDR2 YNNKEL come from the germline V gene (reference sequence). The CDR3: CASSHAGFRTNEKLFF. The CDR3, as DNA: TGTGCCAGCAGCCATGCAGGGTTCCGGACTAATGAAAAACTGTTTTTT.

The genes are TRBV18 and TRBJ1-5, with a possible D match to TRBD1 (5 bases). The CDR3 loop spans 13 amino acids. V lost 5 bases and J lost 4, with 9 bases in between. Per the germline V gene, CDR1 is KGHSH and CDR2 is LQKENI. CDR3 sequence reads: CASSDSTNQPQHF. For the CDR3, the DNA is TGTGCCAGCTCAGACAGCACTAATCAGCCCCAGCATTTT.

The chain has TRBV2 and TRBJ1-6; tentatively, D is TRBD1 (5 bases). The CDR3 length is 14 residues. V lost 7 bases and J lost 6, with 13 bases in between. Germline V lookup: CDR1 SNHLY, CDR2 FYNNEI. The CDR3 reads CASKLETVNSPLHF. CDR3 sequence (DNA): TGTGCCAGCAAATTGGAGACAGTTAATTCACCCCTCCACTTT. Full variable domain (outside the CDR3, taken from reference TRBV2 and TRBJ1-6): EPEVTQTPSHQVTQMGQEVILRCVPISNHLYFYWYRQILGQKVEFLVSFYNNEISEKSEIFDDQFSVERPDGSNFTLKIRSTKLEDSAMYFCASKLETVNSPLHFGNGTRLTVT.

This clone came up once. V usage is TRBV29-1 and J usage is TRBJ1-2; D may be TRBD1 (5 bases). CDR3 length: 10 amino acids. V was shortened by 3 bases and J by 12 bases, with 11 bases between the two germline ends. CDR1 and CDR2 from the germline V gene are SQVTM and ANQGSEA. CDR3 DNA sequence: TGCAGCGTTGACACCCCAGGGCACACCTTC. Protein sequence: CSVDTPGHTF.

The V gene is TRBV4-1, the J gene TRBJ2-3, with D tentatively TRBD1 (5 bases). V was pared by 0 bases and J by 3 bases, with 16 bases between. Per germline, CDR1 MGHRA and CDR2 YSYEKL. This CDR3 is built from 17 residues. In DNA, the CDR3 is TGCGCCAGCAGCCAAGATGACAGTACGCTGGGAACAGATACGCAGTATTTT. This encodes CASSQDDSTLGTDTQYF.

The chain joins TRBV18 to TRBJ1-4; 10 bases fit TRBD1. The CDR3 runs to 19 residues. CDR1 KGHSH and CDR2 LQKENI come from the germline V gene. Trimming removed 5 bases from V and 6 bases from J; junction bases left unmatched: 18. In DNA, the CDR3 is TGTGCCAGCTCATCGTCGGGACAGGGGTTCGTTTCGTCCCATGAAAAACTGTTTTTT. Its translation: CASSSSGQGFVSSHEKLFF. Based on the CDR3 plus reference TRBV18 and TRBJ1-4, the full variable domain is NAGVMQNPRHLVRRRGQEARLRCSPMKGHSHVYWYRQLPEEGLKFMVYLQKENIIDESGMPKERFSAEFPKEGPSILRIQQVVRGDSAAYFCASSSSGQGFVSSHEKLFFGSGTQLSVL.